These 21 T cell receptor beta chains were sequenced from one sample in a study of T cell responses to AZD1222 COVID-19 vaccine. The repertoire was sequenced with immunoSEQ multiplex PCR; TCRdb's copy has only in-frame clones and lacks some. Here the sample spans 170,000 or so clones, just over 90% being singletons. The input for sequencing was peripheral blood, taken on day 0 of AZD1222 vaccination. These receptors came from an adult in good health.

The chain joins TRBV3-1 (or the pseudogene TRBV3-2) to TRBJ2-7; D uncertain. From germline, CDR1 is LGHDT and CDR2 YNNKEL (reference sequence). The CDR3 is 13 amino acids. Trimming removed 2 bases from V and 6 bases from J, with 11 bases in between. For the CDR3, the DNA is TGTGCCAGCAGCCAAAGACCCCATCCCGAGCAGTACTTC. Amino acid sequence: CASSQRPHPEQYF.

The rearrangement joins TRBV18 to TRBJ1-2; tentative D call: TRBD1 (6 bases). Trimming took off 6 bases at V and 7 bases at J, with 15 bases between the two ends. Germline-derived CDR1 and CDR2 are KGHSH and LQKENI. The CDR3 length is 13 residues. The CDR3 nucleotides read TGTGCCAGCTCTCCAGGGGCGGAGGGTGGCTACACCTTC. Protein product: CASSPGAEGGYTF.

The V gene is TRBV9, the J gene TRBJ1-3; D possibly corresponds to TRBD1 (6 bases). The CDR3 is 15 residues long. Germline V lookup: CDR1 SGDLS, CDR2 YYNGEE. Trimming left V 4 bases short and J 0 bases short, with 11 bases between. CDR3 in DNA: TGTGCCAGCAGCACTAGACAGGCCTCTGGAAACACCATATATTTT. It translates to CASSTRQASGNTIYF.

This chain links TRBV3-1 (or the pseudogene TRBV3-2) with TRBJ1-6; D remains unclear. CDR1 and CDR2 from the germline V gene are LGHDT and YNNKEL (reference sequence). V was clipped by 0 bases and J by 0 bases, with 12 bases between them. The CDR3 is 18 amino acids. CDR3 sequence: CASSQELGGSSYNSPLHF. The CDR3 DNA follows: TGTGCCAGCAGCCAAGAGTTGGGCGGCAGCTCCTATAATTCACCCCTCCACTTT.

The sample holds one count of this clone. This sequence joins TRBV7-2 and TRBJ2-5; TRBD1 matches at 7 bases. This CDR3 comprises 14 residues. The V segment lost 5 bases and the J segment 1 base; nucleotides outside the gene matches: 4. Germline CDR1 reads SGHTA; CDR2 reads FQGNSA. The CDR3 is CASSLDRVQETQYF. Here the CDR3 DNA reads TGTGCCAGCAGCCTTGACAGGGTCCAAGAGACCCAGTACTTC. Looking up the rest from reference TRBV7-2 and TRBJ2-5 gives the full variable domain: GAGVSQSPSNKVTEKGKDVELRCDPISGHTALYWYRQSLGQGLEFLIYFQGNSAPDKSGLPSDRFSAERTGGSVSTLTIQRTQQEDSAVYLCASSLDRVQETQYFGPGTRLLVL.

The chain uses TRBV11-1 and TRBJ2-2; 9 bases map to TRBD1. The germline V gene has CDR1 SGHAT and CDR2 FQDESV (reference sequence). The CDR3 is made up of 16 amino acids. J was trimmed by 3 bases and V by 4 bases; bases with no gene match: 6. CDR3 sequence: CASSSGQGLDTGELFF. The CDR3 bases are TGTGCCAGCAGCTCCGGACAGGGGCTGGACACCGGGGAGCTGTTTTTT.

The J gene is TRBJ2-7, the V gene TRBV6-2 or TRBV6-3, with 8 bases aligning to TRBD2. The ends lost 5 bases at V and 2 bases at J; junction bases unmatched: 2. CDR3 length equals 13 residues. Germline lookup yields CDR1 MNHEY and CDR2 SVGEGT. In DNA, the CDR3 is TGTGCCAGCAGTAAGGGACTAGCCTACGAGCAGTACTTC. Protein: CASSKGLAYEQYF.

The chain joins TRBV20-1 to TRBJ1-3; D not resolved. V shed 3 bases and J shed 1 base, with 7 bases lying between them. CDR3 length equals 13 residues. Germline V gene sequence: CDR1 DFQATT, CDR2 SNEGSKA (reference sequence). CDR3 residues: CSASRGSGNTIYF. The CDR3 nucleotides are TGCAGTGCTAGTCGGGGATCTGGAAACACCATATATTTT.

The genes are TRBV30 and TRBJ1-4; TRBD1 might be the D (5 bases). CDR1 GTSNPN and CDR2 SVGIG come from the germline V gene (reference sequence). The CDR3 has 15 residues. V lost 3 bases, J lost 12 bases, and 23 bases lay in between. CDR3 amino acids: CAWRPSVWDAEELFF. The CDR3 nucleotides are TGTGCCTGGAGACCCAGCGTCTGGGACGCGGAAGAACTGTTTTTT.

This rearrangement joins TRBV12-3 or TRBV12-4 to TRBJ2-7; 9 bases are shared with TRBD2. Unmatched junction bases numbered 3, after V lost 6 bases and J lost 3 bases. This CDR3 is built from 13 residues. The CDR3 DNA reads TGTGCCAGCAGCCTAGCGGGGCACTACGAGCAGTACTTC. Translation gives CASSLAGHYEQYF.

This sequence joins TRBV6-2 or TRBV6-3 and TRBJ1-2; D ambiguous. V lost 2 bases, J lost 7 bases, and 2 bases lay in between. Germline V gives CDR1 MNHEY, CDR2 SVGEGT. There are 10 residues in the CDR3. In DNA form, the CDR3 reads TGTGCCAGCAGTTACGGTGGCTACACCTTC. Its protein product is CASSYGGYTF.

J is TRBJ2-1 and V is TRBV11-2; weak D call: TRBD1 (6 bases). CDR1 is SGHAT and CDR2 is FQNNGV in the germline V gene. Trimming pared 3 bases from V and 8 bases from J, leaving 8 bases between. The CDR3 runs 12 residues. The CDR3 DNA follows: TGTGCCAGCAGCTTGGGGGCGGATGAGCAGTTCTTC. It encodes CASSLGADEQFF.

The count of this clone is one. The chain joins TRBV3-1 (or the pseudogene TRBV3-2) to TRBJ1-2, with TRBD1 matching over 7 bases. Germline V lookup: CDR1 LGHDT, CDR2 YNNKEL (reference sequence). This CDR3 is built from 16 residues. The V and J ends lost 4 bases and 2 bases, in that order; junction bases with no gene match: 10. The CDR3 nucleotides read TGTGCCAGCAGCCTATGGGGGGACAGTCTGAACTATGGCTACACCTTC. Residues: CASSLWGDSLNYGYTF.

The rearrangement links TRBV5-1 to TRBJ2-7; D could derive from TRBD1 or TRBD2 (5 bases each). Germline values: CDR1 SGHRS, CDR2 YFSETQ. The CDR3 spans 15 residues. Trimming removed 1 base at V and 0 bases at J, with 11 bases between. The CDR3 region has the DNA TGCGCCAGCAGCTTGTCGTCAGGGAGCTCCTACGAGCAGTACTTC. Amino acid sequence: CASSLSSGSSYEQYF. The variable domain in full, completed from reference TRBV5-1 and TRBJ2-7, reads KAGVTQTPRYLIKTRGQQVTLSCSPISGHRSVSWYQQTPGQGLQFLFEYFSETQRNKGNFPGRFSGRQFSNSRSEMNVSTLELGDSALYLCASSLSSGSSYEQYFGPGTRLTVT.

The chain joins TRBV4-1 to TRBJ2-6, with 8 bases identical to TRBD1. This CDR3 region has 18 residues. V gave up 0 bases and J gave up 3 bases; unmatched junction bases: 7. Germline V gives CDR1 MGHRA, CDR2 YSYEKL. The CDR3 here is CASSQEGQGANGANVLTF. The DNA for the CDR3 is TGCGCCAGCAGCCAAGAGGGTCAGGGGGCTAATGGGGCCAACGTCCTGACTTTC.

The chain recombines TRBV9 with TRBJ1-1, with TRBD1 matching 7 bases. The CDR3 has 14 amino acids. Germline-derived CDR1 and CDR2 are SGDLS and YYNGEE. J was trimmed by 0 bases and V by 6 bases; bases with no gene match: 5. CDR3 residues: CASTQDRLNTEAFF. The CDR3 DNA reads TGTGCCAGCACCCAGGACAGGTTGAACACTGAAGCTTTCTTT.

This clone was seen once. Here the CDR3 reads CASRGYEQYF. As DNA, the CDR3 is TGTGCCAGCAGGGGCTACGAGCAGTACTTC. This rearrangement joins TRBV28 to TRBJ2-7; D uncertain. This CDR3 spans 10 amino acids. Germline V CDR1 and CDR2: MDHEN, SYDVKM. V lost 6 bases and J 3 bases, leaving 3 bases between the germline ends. Supplemented by reference TRBV28 and TRBJ2-7, the full variable domain reads DVKVTQSSRYLVKRTGEKVFLECVQDMDHENMFWYRQDPGLGLRLIYFSYDVKMKEKGDIPEGYSVSREKKERFSLILESASTNQTSMYLCASRGYEQYFGPGTRLTVT.

The rearrangement links TRBV5-6 to TRBJ1-4, with D possibly being TRBD1 (5 bases). Trimming shortened V by 0 bases and J by 3 bases, and 9 bases separated the two germline ends. Germline assignment: CDR1 SGHDT and CDR2 YYEEEE. The CDR3 is 15 amino acids. The CDR3 sequence is CASSLGGSANEKLFF. In DNA, the CDR3 is TGTGCCAGCAGCTTGGGGGGCTCAGCTAATGAAAAACTGTTTTTT.

This sequence joins TRBV2 and TRBJ2-7; 12 positions agree with TRBD1. In germline, CDR1 is SNHLY, CDR2 FYNNEI. The CDR3 length is 14 residues. V lost 3 bases and J lost 5; bases outside the gene matches: 2. The chain's CDR3 is CASSDGTGGHEQYF. CDR3 DNA: TGTGCCAGCAGTGACGGGACAGGGGGCCACGAGCAGTACTTC.

This sequence joins TRBV7-9 and TRBJ2-1, with 12 bases lining up with TRBD2. The V gene end was trimmed by 5 bases and the J gene end by 8 bases; junction bases not matched to a gene: 13. CDR1 and CDR2 (germline): SEHNR, FQNEAQ (reference sequence). The CDR3 length is 17 residues. CDR3 in amino acids: CASSERLAGALRHEQFF. CDR3 bases: TGTGCCAGCAGCGAGAGACTAGCGGGGGCCCTTAGGCATGAGCAGTTCTTC.

J is TRBJ2-7 and V is TRBV4-2, with a tentative D call TRBD2 (6 bases). V shed 3 bases and J shed 0 bases, with 9 bases lying between them. Germline V gene data show CDR1 as LGHNA and CDR2 as YNFKEQ. The CDR3 consists of 14 residues. The CDR3 DNA is TGTGCCAGCAGCCAGCGGGGCAGCTCCTACGAGCAGTACTTC. Translation: CASSQRGSSYEQYF.